The clone carrying this T cell receptor beta chain is deemed medium-sized by its frequency. The data belong to a study of T cells in severe cutaneous drug reactions. The donors had carbamazepine-induced Stevens-Johnson syndrome or toxic epidermal necrolysis. Peripheral blood was from CBZ-SJS/TEN patients: roughly 5 Han Chinese, six or seven European. Libraries were made by iRepertoire multiplex PCR with TCR subtype-specific primers for bulk and single-cell sequencing. TCRdb reanalyzed the multiplex PCR reads and collapses them to one entry per CDR3 protein, without DNA. The ten top clones account for 15% to 19%, within a sample of 5,000 or so distinct CDR3 sequences. The CDR3 loop spans 15 amino acids. Germline-derived CDR1 and CDR2 are MNHNS and SASEGT.

The sequenced sample consisted of PBMCs. The source of this sequence is a human donor with a severe cutaneous adverse drug reaction. The chain couples TRBV6-1 to TRBJ2-7. CDR3 sequence reads: CASSEDPYIGYEQYF.